Detailed here is one T cell receptor (beta chain). This clone was seen once. There is no known antigen for this receptor. There are no base qualities to consult, and no much larger clone falls within one base. Donors were healthy HIV-negative adults with no recently reported acute infections or vaccinations. Only Caucasian adults living in Nashville, Tennessee, USA were represented among the donors. CD4+ T cells were enriched through magnetic negative selection, after which naive cells were positively selected on CD45RA and the remaining negative fraction served as the memory subset. After blood collection by leukapheresis, PBMCs were isolated using Ficoll-Histopaque density gradient centrifugation and then cryopreserved in the vapor phase of liquid nitrogen. Analytical flow cytometry was used to check the purity and quantity of each magnetically sorted T cell population. From each sorted fraction, genomic DNA was isolated and quantified by UV absorbance on a Nanodrop 2000c.

V is cut by 1 base and J by 8 bases, and the space between the germline ends is 11 bases. For CDR1 and CDR2, the germline V gene (reference sequence) lists SEHNR and FQNEAQ. Reading from cysteine to phenylalanine, the CDR3 counts 13 amino acids. Only the CDR3 DNA stays, 39 bases, in frame from base 1. Using the deep immunoSEQ assay, multiplex PCR amplified TCR CDR3 regions from genomic DNA. Genomic DNA extracted from each cell subset was distributed evenly over all wells of several immunoSEQ 96-well plates, and each plate served as one replicate. For sorted subsets, about 200 ng genomic DNA, equal to 25,000 to 35,000 T cell genomes, was loaded into each replicate PCR. Purified libraries were quantified with a Qubit 3.0 fluorometer, sized on a Bioanalyzer 2100, and re-quantified with the KAPA Library Quantification kit. Each immunoSEQ 96-well plate was sequenced on its own single-read 150-cycle Illumina NextSeq 550 flow cell. The study's processing was this. Because only junctional sequences without quality scores were contained in the immunoSEQ output, filtering matching that applied to full-length reads could not be performed. To assign V/J genes and CDR3, sequences were annotated against IMGT germline references using PyIR, a Python wrapper for IgBLAST v1.9. Reads with weak V/J assignments (E-value above 1e-6), missing CDR3, stop codons, out-of-frame junctions, or ambiguous translated residues were removed. A V3J clonotype was defined by an identical inferred V gene, J gene, and CDR3 amino acid sequence. The percentage overlap between two repertoires was calculated by dividing the number of shared unique clonotypes by the size of the smaller repertoire. Repertoire richness was assessed with RTK rarefaction, the Chao1 estimator, and Recon v2.1 estimates of unobserved clonotypes. For all TCRbeta clonotypes obtained by the gDNA method from a handful of donors, generation probabilities were computed with OLGA. TCRdb retrieved this table from immuneACCESS and kept in-frame rearrangements only. Not all clones are present; in checked studies, unresolved V genes account for under half, and no reason is known for the remainder. The DNA gave D and trimming, while V, J and clone size come from that table. The sample table holds roughly 2.5 million clones, of which over 85% were seen once. Together, the top ten hold 0.11% to 0.15% of the sample.

This record comes from a study of shared clonotypes between healthy human individuals (dated by TCRdb to about 2020). Context from the whole study: The cohort included three men and two women between 18 and 49 years of age. For each donor, CD4 naive and CD4 memory were each given three plates, CD8 naive was given two plates, and CD8 memory was given one plate. To estimate repertoire size and how much clonotype sharing occurs between individuals, the study deeply sequenced the blood TCR repertoires of roughly 5 healthy adults. Libraries were prepared and TCR repertoires were sequenced by different laboratories using diverse techniques, in order to increase sequencing depth and limit assay-specific biases. Each donor's leukapheresis produced roughly between roughly 0.85 and 10 billion PBMCs. General conclusions and limits of the study: Sampling was restricted to blood, and TCR repertoires in tissues likely differ from the TCR repertoires found in blood. The genetic and exposure-history diversity represented was limited by the small number of donors. Incomplete sequencing was indicated by rarefaction of sorted-subset datasets, despite the large sequencing depth. Clonotypes shared by all four sorted-subset donors showed higher generation probabilities than non-shared clonotypes. Across four donors, about 5% of naive CD4, around 3.5% of naive CD8, about 2% of memory CD4, and roughly 0.41% of memory CD8 clonotypes were shared. Pairwise subsampling indicated that sequencing depth was expected to affect the degree of clonotype sharing among donors. Naive subsets generally had larger estimated clonotype richness than memory subsets did.

Material for sequencing was naive CD4+ T cells sorted from blood. In light of the paper, this sample's cell subset or site label describes: CD45RA+ positively selected. The chain is assembled from TRBV7-9 and TRBJ1-1; tentative D gene TRBD1, with 5 bases matching. The sequence came from a young man in good health. This receptor has the CDR3 CASSLEWGSEAFF. The DNA reads TGTGCCAGCAGCTTAGAATGGGGCAGCGAAGCTTTCTTT. Supplemented by the reference TRBV7-9 and TRBJ1-1 proteins around the CDR3, the complete variable domain is DTGVSQNPRHKITKRGQNVTFRCDPISEHNRLYWYRQTLGQGPEFLTYFQNEAQLEKSRLLSDRFSAERPKGSFSTLEIQRTEQGDSAMYLCASSLEWGSEAFFGQGTRLTVV.